Below are 32 T cell receptor beta chains sequenced from a single sample in a study of neurological immune-mediated disorders (dated by TCRdb to the late 2010s). In the paper's terms, the time point label means: longitudinal time-point 3. The method behind the library was 5' RACE. Sequencing was carried out with an Illumina HiSeq 2500. The public sequencing data were trimmed at Q25 with fastp and processed into clonotypes with MiXCR by TCRdb, which kept only in-frame beta chains. CDR3 protein sequences are deduplicated, and each keeps its most common genes and DNA. The sample table contains tens of thousands of distinct CDR3 sequences; only one count was recorded for around 4% of them. 5.7% of the sample is taken by the ten largest. Sequenced input: PBMCs. These TCRs come from a woman aged 60-75 years with multiple sclerosis.

This clonotype was detected many times. The J gene is TRBJ1-1, the V gene TRBV6-4; D may be TRBD1 (5 bases). Germline assignment: CDR1 MRHNA and CDR2 SNTAGT. This CDR3 contains 14 residues. V lost 3 bases, J lost 3 bases, and 11 bases lay in between. CDR3 region: CASSEEGAHTEAFF. The CDR3 DNA sequence: TGTGCCAGCAGTGAGGAAGGGGCCCACACTGAAGCTTTCTTT.

Of note for this clonotype: Since a much larger clone is just one base distant, this may be a read error. Without the conserved terminal phenylalanine or tryptophan, this CDR3 likely stems from a read error. The chain carries TRBV2 and TRBJ1-1; tentative D call: TRBD1 (6 bases). Germline lookup yields CDR1 SNHLY and CDR2 FYNNEI. Deletions cut 3 bases from V and 0 bases from J, with 11 bases between. The CDR3 is 15 amino acids. The CDR3 sequence is CASSETGAMNTEAFS. As DNA, the CDR3 is TGTGCCAGCAGTGAGACGGGGGCTATGAACACTGAAGCTTTCTCT.

This clonotype was seen repeatedly, ten times or more. This chain joins TRBV7-2 and TRBJ1-2; TRBD1 is a possible D gene (5 bases). The V and J ends lost 8 bases and 4 bases respectively, with 17 bases between them. The CDR3 runs 14 residues. Germline values: CDR1 SGHTA, CDR2 FQGNSA. The CDR3 spells CASGTGANLYGYTF. The DNA for the CDR3 is TGTGCCAGCGGTACCGGGGCCAACCTCTATGGCTACACCTTC. Full variable domain (missing parts from reference TRBV7-2 and TRBJ1-2): GAGVSQSPSNKVTEKGKDVELRCDPISGHTALYWYRQSLGQGLEFLIYFQGNSAPDKSGLPSDRFSAERTGGSVSTLTIQRTQQEDSAVYLCASGTGANLYGYTFGSGTRLTVV.

This clonotype has a count of ten or more. The chain has TRBV6-5 and TRBJ2-5, with D maybe TRBD2 (5 bases). V lost 5 bases to trimming and J lost 4 bases, with 17 bases between them. This CDR3 region has 15 residues. The germline gives CDR1 MNHEY, CDR2 SVGAGI. The CDR3 nucleotides read TGTGCCAGCAGTCCTACTTATTCTAGCAGAGAGACCCAGTACTTC. Its translation: CASSPTYSSRETQYF.

This clonotype came up once. A much larger clone lies one base from this, so it may be a read error. CDR3: CASRPTIGGYGEQFF. The CDR3 coding sequence is TGTGCCAGCAGGCCGACTATCGGGGGGTATGGTGAGCAGTTCTTC. The chain employs TRBV12-3 or TRBV12-4 and TRBJ2-1, with TRBD2 matching over 7 bases. CDR3 length: 15 residues. V gave up 6 bases and J gave up 9 bases; unmatched junction bases: 14.

This clonotype was recorded at least ten times. The genes are TRBV5-1 and TRBJ2-3; D is ambiguous. CDR3 length: 13 residues. Trimming stripped 2 bases from V and 6 bases from J, with 10 bases between. CDR1 is SGHRS and CDR2 is YFSETQ in the germline V gene. CDR3 residues: CASSFSLADTQYF. As DNA, the CDR3 is TGCGCCAGCAGCTTTAGTTTGGCGGATACGCAGTATTTT. Drawing the rest from reference TRBV5-1 and TRBJ2-3, the complete variable domain is KAGVTQTPRYLIKTRGQQVTLSCSPISGHRSVSWYQQTPGQGLQFLFEYFSETQRNKGNFPGRFSGRQFSNSRSEMNVSTLELGDSALYLCASSFSLADTQYFGPGTRLTVL.

This clonotype has at least ten counts. V usage is TRBV5-1 and J usage is TRBJ2-7; D is undetermined. The CDR3 runs 15 residues. Germline CDR1 and CDR2: SGHRS and YFSETQ. Trimming removed 2 bases from V and 1 base from J, with 13 bases in between. In DNA form, the CDR3 reads TGCGCCAGCAGCTTCCACGCGGACGTTTCCTACGAGCAGTACTTC. Translated, it gives CASSFHADVSYEQYF.

The table lists this clonotype with many counts. This chain joins TRBV5-1 and TRBJ2-3, with D unclear. The CDR3 runs to 14 residues. The V end lost 1 base, the J end lost 1 base, and 7 bases lay between the germline ends. Germline lookup yields CDR1 SGHRS and CDR2 YFSETQ. CDR3 sequence reads: CASSLFPGTDTQYF. The DNA for the CDR3 is TGCGCCAGCAGCTTGTTTCCGGGCACAGATACGCAGTATTTT.

This clonotype was observed at least ten times. The V and J genes are TRBV12-3 or TRBV12-4 and TRBJ1-2; a weak D match, TRBD1 (6 bases). CDR3 length equals 14 residues. V dropped 7 bases and J dropped 7 bases, with 19 bases sitting between them. This chain's CDR3 is CASTRTGTSSGYTF. The CDR3 nucleotides are TGTGCCAGCACCCGAACCGGGACATCGAGTGGCTACACCTTC.

In its sample, this clonotype was seen many times. The chain links TRBV5-5 to TRBJ1-5; a possible D gene is TRBD1 (5 bases). The V gene's germline CDR1 is SGHKS and CDR2 YYEKEE (reference sequence). The V end lost 2 bases, the J end lost 2 bases, and 17 bases lay between the germline ends. This CDR3 region has 17 residues. The CDR3 loop reads CASSFGGGGFGNQPQHF. The CDR3 DNA reads TGTGCCAGCAGCTTTGGCGGGGGAGGGTTTGGCAATCAGCCCCAGCATTTT.

This clonotype was seen repeatedly, ten times or more. This chain connects TRBV30 to TRBJ1-4; D unresolved. This CDR3 is built from 14 residues. Germline V gene data show CDR1 as GTSNPN and CDR2 as SVGIG (reference sequence). V was cut by 0 bases and J by 0 bases, with 5 bases left in between. Written as DNA, the CDR3 is TGTGCCTGGAGTGTACTTGCAACTAATGAAAAACTGTTTTTT. Translated: CAWSVLATNEKLFF.

Details on this clonotype: A much larger clone lies one base from this, so it may be a read error. V is TRBV7-8 and J is TRBJ1-1; the D gene is possibly TRBD1 (6 bases). Trimming left V 1 base short and J 3 bases short, with 12 bases between. Germline V CDR1 and CDR2: SGHVS, FQNEAQ. This CDR3 has 15 residues. CDR3 sequence reads: CASSLGGKGDTEAFF. The CDR3 DNA is TGTGCCAGCAGCTTAGGGGGTAAGGGGGACACTGAAGCTTTCTTT.

This clonotype was seen ten or more times. This chain joins TRBV5-1 and TRBJ1-1; D ambiguous. The germline gives CDR1 SGHRS, CDR2 YFSETQ. The CDR3 totals 15 residues. V gave up 4 bases and J gave up 1 base, with 14 bases separating them. CDR3 coding DNA: TGCGCCAGCAGCCCCGAGGGAATTCAGAACACTGAAGCTTTCTTT. Protein sequence: CASSPEGIQNTEAFF.

The rearrangement links TRBV5-1 to TRBJ1-4, with D unresolved. The CDR3 is 13 residues long. The germline V gene encodes CDR1 SGHRS and CDR2 YFSETQ. Trimming shortened V by 7 bases and J by 4 bases, and 11 bases separated the two germline ends. The CDR3, as DNA: TGCGCCAGCTTGCAACCGAATAATGAAAAACTGTTTTTT. Translating gives CASLQPNNEKLFF.

This clonotype was recorded at least ten times. This chain joins TRBV6-6 and TRBJ2-3, with 9 bases lining up with TRBD2. The V gene's germline CDR1 is MNHNY and CDR2 SVGAGI (reference sequence). The CDR3 has 16 residues. Trimming took 6 bases from V and 5 from J; bases not matched to a gene: 12. CDR3 bases: TGTGCCAGCAGCCGACCCGCGGGGGGGGGCGTAGATACGCAGTATTTT. Encoded protein: CASSRPAGGGVDTQYF.

This clonotype came up many times. This sequence joins TRBV6-1 and TRBJ2-5; 11 bases fit TRBD2. The CDR3 runs to 18 residues. V shed 7 bases, J shed 0 bases, and the junction held 13 bases outside the gene matches. The germline V gene encodes CDR1 MNHNS and CDR2 SASEGT. CDR3 residues: CASKSSRLAGGYQETQYF. CDR3 DNA: TGTGCCAGCAAGAGTTCCCGGCTAGCGGGGGGTTACCAAGAGACCCAGTACTTC.

A word on this clonotype: A junction boundary mismatches the germline segment, possibly from a read error. The chain carries TRBV28 and TRBJ2-7; tentatively, D is TRBD2 (5 bases). Germline V gene sequence: CDR1 MDHEN, CDR2 SYDVKM. The length of the CDR3 is 14 residues. The CDR3 coding sequence is TGTGCCAGCAGCCTCCCCGGGGTGAATTACGACCAGTACTTC. Translating gives CASSLPGVNYDQYF.

This clonotype was seen repeatedly, ten times or more. The chain joins TRBV27 to TRBJ2-1; maybe TRBD2 (7 bases). Germline values: CDR1 MNHEY, CDR2 SMNVEV (reference sequence). The V end lost 3 bases, the J end lost 6 bases, and 12 bases lay between the germline ends. There are 14 residues in the CDR3. The CDR3 nucleotides read TGTGCCAGCAGTTTGGGGGGGGGCCTCAATGAGCAGTTCTTC. This codes for CASSLGGGLNEQFF.

This clonotype appeared many times. This chain connects TRBV5-1 to TRBJ1-1; no clear D. Germline V gives CDR1 SGHRS, CDR2 YFSETQ. The V end was cut by 4 bases, the J end by 5 bases, with 15 bases between. There are 14 residues in the CDR3. The chain's CDR3 is CASSTGQSGTEAFF. DNA for the CDR3: TGCGCCAGCAGCACTGGGCAGTCAGGAACTGAAGCTTTCTTT.

There are many counts of this clonotype. The chain uses TRBV7-9 and TRBJ2-7, with a tentative D call TRBD2 (5 bases). V lost 10 bases and J 6 bases, leaving 19 bases between the germline ends. CDR3 length: 13 amino acids. Looked up from germline, CDR1 is SEHNR and CDR2 is FQNEAQ (reference sequence). CDR3: CATTLWLAGEQYF. The CDR3 DNA follows: TGTGCCACCACACTTTGGCTAGCTGGCGAGCAGTACTTC.

This clonotype was seen ten or more times. The J gene is TRBJ2-2, the V gene TRBV20-1; D tentatively fits TRBD1 or TRBD2 (5 bases each). Germline V gene data show CDR1 as DFQATT and CDR2 as SNEGSKA (reference sequence). This CDR3 spans 14 amino acids. Between the trimmed V and J ends, which lost 5 bases and 5 bases, there was a span of 15 bases. CDR3 residues: CSASDRGLTGELFF. CDR3 DNA: TGCAGTGCTTCCGATCGGGGCTTGACCGGGGAGCTGTTTTTT.

There are many counts of this clonotype. This chain connects TRBV10-3 to TRBJ1-5, with D unclear. The length of the CDR3 is 15 residues. Trimming left V 0 bases short and J 0 bases short, with 6 bases between. Germline V lookup: CDR1 ENHRY, CDR2 SYGVKD. CDR3 protein: CAISESVISNQPQHF. DNA of the CDR3: TGTGCCATCAGTGAGTCTGTGATTAGCAATCAGCCCCAGCATTTT.

In the case of this clonotype: At one end, the junction sequence differs from germline, possibly due to a read error. The J gene is TRBJ2-1, the V gene TRBV28, with a weak D call TRBD2 (6 bases). The CDR3 has 13 residues. Germline CDR1 and CDR2: MDHEN and SYDVKM. CDR3 nucleotide sequence: TGTGCCAGAAGTTGGGGTCCGGGAGATGAGCAGTTCTTC. Amino acids: CARSWGPGDEQFF.

This clonotype came up a few times. The rearrangement links TRBV6-5 to TRBJ1-4; D not certain. The germline V gene encodes CDR1 MNHEY and CDR2 SVGAGI. Trimming cost V 2 bases and J 4 bases, with 11 bases left between them. The CDR3 is 15 amino acids. The CDR3 reads CASSYGSGVNEKLFF. The CDR3 DNA follows: TGTGCCAGCAGTTACGGTTCAGGAGTTAATGAAAAACTGTTTTTT.

At least ten counts were recorded for this clonotype. This rearrangement joins TRBV5-1 to TRBJ2-2, with TRBD2 matching over 8 bases. CDR1 is SGHRS and CDR2 is YFSETQ in the germline V gene. The CDR3 length is 18 residues. Trimming at V came to 0 bases and at J to 3 bases, leaving 10 bases not matched to a gene. The chain's CDR3 is CASSLGPGGALDTGELFF. The CDR3 DNA sequence: TGCGCCAGCAGCTTGGGACCCGGGGGGGCCCTCGACACCGGGGAGCTGTTTTTT.

The V and J genes are TRBV20-1 and TRBJ1-6; the D is unclear. V shed 1 base and J shed 7 bases, with 17 bases lying between them. The germline CDR1 and CDR2 sequences are DFQATT and SNEGSKA (reference sequence). This CDR3 spans 16 amino acids. In DNA, the CDR3 is TGCAGTGCTAGAGTTTGGTCAGGAGGCGGCAATTCACCCCTCCACTTT. This codes for CSARVWSGGGNSPLHF.

At least ten counts were recorded for this clonotype. The rearrangement joins TRBV5-1 to TRBJ1-5; D remains ambiguous. V was trimmed by 0 bases and J by 3 bases, leaving 10 bases between them. CDR1 is SGHRS and CDR2 is YFSETQ in the germline V gene. CDR3 size: 15 residues. CDR3 loop: CASSLVGGNNQPQHF. The CDR3 nucleotides are TGCGCCAGCAGCTTGGTCGGCGGAAACAATCAGCCCCAGCATTTT.

This clonotype came up many times. The chain links TRBV5-1 to TRBJ2-5; TRBD2 aligns across 7 bases. CDR3 length: 16 residues. Germline V gene data show CDR1 as SGHRS and CDR2 as YFSETQ. V gave up 0 bases and J gave up 1 base; unmatched junction bases: 6. As DNA, the CDR3 is TGCGCCAGCAGCTTGGCCCCGCGGGGGATCCAAGAGACCCAGTACTTC. Translating it yields CASSLAPRGIQETQYF.

This clonotype was counted many times. The V gene is TRBV7-2, the J gene TRBJ2-5; 9 positions agree with TRBD1. CDR1 SGHTA and CDR2 FQGNSA come from the germline V gene. Trimming took 5 bases from V and 2 from J; bases not matched to a gene: 9. This CDR3 has 16 amino acids. CDR3 sequence reads: CASSTGTGSRQETQYF. CDR3 nucleotide sequence: TGTGCCAGCAGCACAGGGACAGGGTCAAGGCAAGAGACCCAGTACTTC.

This clonotype was seen many times. The chain couples TRBV5-6 to TRBJ2-7; D is unclear. The CDR3 runs 15 residues. Trimming left V 1 base short and J 2 bases short, with 13 bases between. Looked up from germline, CDR1 is SGHDT and CDR2 is YYEEEE. The CDR3 DNA is TGTGCCAGCAGCTTGTTGCAGGTTGGTGCCTACGAGCAGTACTTC. Translated: CASSLLQVGAYEQYF. Full variable domain (rest looked up from reference TRBV5-6 and TRBJ2-7): DAGVTQSPTHLIKTRGQQVTLRCSPKSGHDTVSWYQQALGQGPQFIFQYYEEEERQRGNFPDRFSGHQFPNYSSELNVNALLLGDSALYLCASSLLQVGAYEQYFGPGTRLTVT.

The sample holds many counts of this clonotype. This sequence joins TRBV6-6 and TRBJ2-5; the D gene is possibly TRBD2 (5 bases). Per the germline V gene, CDR1 is MNHNY and CDR2 is SVGAGI (reference sequence). V was shortened by 7 bases and J by 4 bases, with 13 bases between the two germline ends. There are 13 residues in the CDR3. The CDR3 DNA reads as TGTGCCAGCACCTCCCCGGCGGGAGAGACCCAGTACTTC. Protein sequence: CASTSPAGETQYF.

This clonotype was seen repeatedly, ten times or more. The rearrangement joins TRBV5-5 to TRBJ1-2; 7 bases align to TRBD1. The CDR3 is made up of 13 amino acids. Germline V gene data show CDR1 as SGHKS and CDR2 as YYEKEE (reference sequence). V lost 2 bases and J lost 4; bases outside the gene matches: 2. The CDR3 sequence: CASSLGQVYGYTF. The CDR3 bases are TGTGCCAGCAGCTTAGGACAGGTCTATGGCTACACCTTC. The variable domain in full, with the rest retrieved from reference TRBV5-5 and TRBJ1-2, is DAGVTQSPTHLIKTRGQQVTLRCSPISGHKSVSWYQQVLGQGPQFIFQYYEKEERGRGNFPDRFSARQFPNYSSELNVNALLLGDSALYLCASSLGQVYGYTFGSGTRLTVV.